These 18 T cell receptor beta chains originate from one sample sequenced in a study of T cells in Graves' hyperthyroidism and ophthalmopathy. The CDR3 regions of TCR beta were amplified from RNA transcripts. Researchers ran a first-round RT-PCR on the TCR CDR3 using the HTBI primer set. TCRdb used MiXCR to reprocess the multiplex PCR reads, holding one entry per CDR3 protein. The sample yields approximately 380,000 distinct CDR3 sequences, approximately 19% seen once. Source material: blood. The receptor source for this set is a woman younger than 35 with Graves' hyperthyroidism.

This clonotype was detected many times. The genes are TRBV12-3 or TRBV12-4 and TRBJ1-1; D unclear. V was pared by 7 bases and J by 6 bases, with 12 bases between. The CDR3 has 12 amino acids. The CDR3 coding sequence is TGTGCCAGCACTTCTTCCGCAGCTGAAGCTTTCTTT. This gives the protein CASTSSAAEAFF.

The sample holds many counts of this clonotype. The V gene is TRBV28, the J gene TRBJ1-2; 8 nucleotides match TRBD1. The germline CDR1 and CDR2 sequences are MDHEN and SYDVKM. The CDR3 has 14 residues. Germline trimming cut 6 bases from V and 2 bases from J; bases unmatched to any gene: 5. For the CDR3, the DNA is TGTGCCAGCAGCGGACAGGGCGTAAACTATGGCTACACCTTC. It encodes CASSGQGVNYGYTF.

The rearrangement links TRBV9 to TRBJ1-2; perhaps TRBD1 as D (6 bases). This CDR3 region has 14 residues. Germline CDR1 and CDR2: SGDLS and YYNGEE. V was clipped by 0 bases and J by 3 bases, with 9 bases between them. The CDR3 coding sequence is TGTGCCAGCAGCGTAGAGAAGGGGGACTATGGCTACACCTTC. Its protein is CASSVEKGDYGYTF. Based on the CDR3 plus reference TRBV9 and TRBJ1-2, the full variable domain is DSGVTQTPKHLITATGQRVTLRCSPRSGDLSVYWYQQSLDQGLQFLIQYYNGEERAKGNILERFSAQQFPDLHSELNLSSLELGDSALYFCASSVEKGDYGYTFGSGTRLTVV.

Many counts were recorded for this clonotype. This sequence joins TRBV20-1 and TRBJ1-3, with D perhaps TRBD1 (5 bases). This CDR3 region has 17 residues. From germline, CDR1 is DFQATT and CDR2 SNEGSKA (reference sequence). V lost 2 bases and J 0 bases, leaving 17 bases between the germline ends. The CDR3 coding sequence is TGCAGTGCTAGAACTGTTTGGGGGTCCAGCTCTGGAAACACCATATATTTT. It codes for CSARTVWGSSSGNTIYF.

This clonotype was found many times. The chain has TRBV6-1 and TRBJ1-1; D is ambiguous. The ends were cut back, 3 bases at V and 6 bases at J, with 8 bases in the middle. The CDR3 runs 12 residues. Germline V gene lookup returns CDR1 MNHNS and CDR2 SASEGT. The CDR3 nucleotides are TGTGCCAGCAGTGAGTTAAGGTCTGAAGCTTTCTTT. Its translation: CASSELRSEAFF.

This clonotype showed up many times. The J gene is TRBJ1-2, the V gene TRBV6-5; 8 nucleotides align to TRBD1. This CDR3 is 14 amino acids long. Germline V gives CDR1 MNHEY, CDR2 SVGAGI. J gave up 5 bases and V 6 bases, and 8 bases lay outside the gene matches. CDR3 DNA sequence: TGTGCCAGCAGCACCGGGACAGGCCTGTATGGCTACACCTTC. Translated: CASSTGTGLYGYTF.

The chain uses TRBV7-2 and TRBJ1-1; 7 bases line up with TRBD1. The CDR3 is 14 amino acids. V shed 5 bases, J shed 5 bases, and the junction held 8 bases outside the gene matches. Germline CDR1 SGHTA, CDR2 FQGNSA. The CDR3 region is CASSPVTGETEAFF. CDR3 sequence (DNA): TGTGCCAGCAGCCCCGTAACAGGGGAAACTGAAGCTTTCTTT.

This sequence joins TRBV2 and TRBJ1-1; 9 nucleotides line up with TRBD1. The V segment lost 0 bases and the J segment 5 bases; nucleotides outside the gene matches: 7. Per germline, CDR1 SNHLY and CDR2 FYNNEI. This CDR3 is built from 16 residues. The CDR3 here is CASSEAKGQGRTEAFF. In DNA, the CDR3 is TGTGCCAGCAGTGAAGCGAAGGGACAGGGTCGAACTGAAGCTTTCTTT.

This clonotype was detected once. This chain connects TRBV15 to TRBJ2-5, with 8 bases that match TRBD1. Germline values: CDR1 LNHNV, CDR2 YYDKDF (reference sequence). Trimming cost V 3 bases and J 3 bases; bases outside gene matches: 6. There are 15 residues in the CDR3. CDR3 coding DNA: TGTGCCACCAGCAGGCAGGGGGCCAGGGAAGAGACCCAGTACTTC. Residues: CATSRQGAREETQYF.

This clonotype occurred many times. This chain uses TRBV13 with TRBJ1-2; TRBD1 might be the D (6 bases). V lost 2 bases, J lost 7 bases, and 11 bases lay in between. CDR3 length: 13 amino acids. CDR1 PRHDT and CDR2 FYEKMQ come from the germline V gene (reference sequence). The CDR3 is CASSLRGARGYTF. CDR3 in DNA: TGTGCCAGCAGCTTAAGGGGGGCTCGTGGCTACACCTTC.

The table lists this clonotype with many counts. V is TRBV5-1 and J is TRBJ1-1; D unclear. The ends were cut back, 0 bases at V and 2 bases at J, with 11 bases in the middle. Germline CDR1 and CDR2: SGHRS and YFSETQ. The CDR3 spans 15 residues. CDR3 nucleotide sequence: TGCGCCAGCAGCTTGGTAGCCGGCCTAAACACTGAAGCTTTCTTT. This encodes CASSLVAGLNTEAFF. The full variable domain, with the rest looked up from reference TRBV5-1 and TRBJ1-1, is KAGVTQTPRYLIKTRGQQVTLSCSPISGHRSVSWYQQTPGQGLQFLFEYFSETQRNKGNFPGRFSGRQFSNSRSEMNVSTLELGDSALYLCASSLVAGLNTEAFFGQGTRLTVV.

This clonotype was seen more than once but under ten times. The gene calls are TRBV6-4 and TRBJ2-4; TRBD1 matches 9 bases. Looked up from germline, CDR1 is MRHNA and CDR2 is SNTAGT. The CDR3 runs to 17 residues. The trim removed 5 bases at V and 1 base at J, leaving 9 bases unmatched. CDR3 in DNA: TGTGCCAGCAGTATCCACAGGGGGCCCCGGGCCAAAAACATTCAGTACTTC. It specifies CASSIHRGPRAKNIQYF.

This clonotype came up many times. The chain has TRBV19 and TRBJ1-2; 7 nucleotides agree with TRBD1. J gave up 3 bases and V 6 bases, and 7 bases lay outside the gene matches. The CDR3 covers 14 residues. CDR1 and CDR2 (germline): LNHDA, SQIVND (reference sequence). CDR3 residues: CASRQGGSDYGYTF. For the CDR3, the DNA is TGTGCCAGTAGACAAGGGGGCTCGGACTATGGCTACACCTTC.

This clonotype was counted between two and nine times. The CDR3 is CASSFSPLDRPYNSPLHF. The CDR3 bases are TGTGCCAGCAGCTTTAGCCCCCTCGACAGGCCCTATAATTCACCCCTCCACTTT. This rearrangement joins TRBV7-8 to TRBJ1-6; maybe TRBD1 (6 bases). Germline CDR1 reads SGHVS; CDR2 reads FQNEAQ. The CDR3 has 18 residues. The V end was cut by 3 bases, the J end by 2 bases, with 17 bases between.

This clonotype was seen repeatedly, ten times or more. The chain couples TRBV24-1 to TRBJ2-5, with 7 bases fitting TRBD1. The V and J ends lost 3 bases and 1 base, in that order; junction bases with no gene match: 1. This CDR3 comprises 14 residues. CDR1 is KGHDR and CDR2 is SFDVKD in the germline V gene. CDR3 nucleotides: TGTGCCACCAGTGATAGGACAGGCCAAGAGACCCAGTACTTC. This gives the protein CATSDRTGQETQYF.

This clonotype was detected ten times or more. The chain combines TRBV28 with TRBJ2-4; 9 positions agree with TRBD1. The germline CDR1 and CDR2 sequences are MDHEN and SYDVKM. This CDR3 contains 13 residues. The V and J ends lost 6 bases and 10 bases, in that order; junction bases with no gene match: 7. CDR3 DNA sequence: TGTGCCAGCAGGAAGTGGGACAGGGAGATTCAGTACTTC. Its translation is CASRKWDREIQYF.

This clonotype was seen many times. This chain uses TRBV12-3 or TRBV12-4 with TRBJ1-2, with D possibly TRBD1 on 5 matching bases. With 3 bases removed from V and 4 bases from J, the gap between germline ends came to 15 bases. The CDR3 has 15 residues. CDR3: CASSFVRQLTYGYTF. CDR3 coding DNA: TGTGCCAGCAGTTTCGTCAGACAGTTAACCTATGGCTACACCTTC.

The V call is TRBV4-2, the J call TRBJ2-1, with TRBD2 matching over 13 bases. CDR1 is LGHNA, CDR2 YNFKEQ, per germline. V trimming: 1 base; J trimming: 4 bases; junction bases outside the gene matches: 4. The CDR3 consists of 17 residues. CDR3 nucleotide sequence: TGTGCCAGCAGCCAAGGGACTAGCGGGAGTATTTACAATGAGCAGTTCTTC. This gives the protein CASSQGTSGSIYNEQFF.